This TCR beta chain was recorded in a study of T cells after yellow fever vaccination. In its sample, this clonotype was seen many times. Since the CDR3 does not end with the conserved phenylalanine or tryptophan, this likely comes from a read error. The limits of the CDR3 on the DNA are not certain, so only TCRdb's listed CDR3 is given. Using its own MiXCR run on the 5' RACE reads, TCRdb lists one record per CDR3 protein. The data contain about 22,000 distinct CDR3 sequences, 5.2% of them singletons. The sequence derives from a man younger than 35 who received the YFV17D yellow fever vaccine. The sample in question was PBMCs, either bulk or a sorted T-cell subset (CD4+, CD8+, memory, or dextramer-sorted; not recorded which), obtained more than 40 days after the first yellow fever vaccination.

The CDR3 reads CASSFSGQLSTLRL. The rearrangement joins TRBV7-2 to TRBJ2-7; the tabulated D call, TRBD1, remains unverified against the DNA. 14 amino acids form the CDR3, both terminal residues included. CDR1 SGHTA and CDR2 FQGNSA come from the germline V gene.